Only one count was recorded for the clone carrying this T cell receptor beta chain. The Seattle patients joined while their infection was active and were tracked longitudinally afterward. As processed by the authors: Estimated nucleated cell counts came from reference gene primer amplification. Some clones are missing from TCRdb's copy, which holds only in-frame ones; the method was immunoSEQ multiplex PCR. The D gene and trimming were derived from the DNA, and the V and J assignments and clone size from that table. The sample records some 120,000 clones, 90% being singletons. This CDR3 spans 14 amino acids. Germline CDR1 is MNHEY and CDR2 is SVGAGI. J was trimmed by 6 bases and V by 10 bases; bases with no gene match: 10. These data are taken from a study of blood T cell repertoires in COVID-19.

The chain links TRBV6-5 to TRBJ2-3; 10 positions agree with TRBD2. The sample comprised peripheral blood. This TCR came from a man aged 55 to 70 with COVID-19, enrolled during active disease. DNA of the CDR3: TGTGCCACTAGCCTAGCGGGAGAGCCGGATACGCAGTATTTT. It yields the protein CATSLAGEPDTQYF.